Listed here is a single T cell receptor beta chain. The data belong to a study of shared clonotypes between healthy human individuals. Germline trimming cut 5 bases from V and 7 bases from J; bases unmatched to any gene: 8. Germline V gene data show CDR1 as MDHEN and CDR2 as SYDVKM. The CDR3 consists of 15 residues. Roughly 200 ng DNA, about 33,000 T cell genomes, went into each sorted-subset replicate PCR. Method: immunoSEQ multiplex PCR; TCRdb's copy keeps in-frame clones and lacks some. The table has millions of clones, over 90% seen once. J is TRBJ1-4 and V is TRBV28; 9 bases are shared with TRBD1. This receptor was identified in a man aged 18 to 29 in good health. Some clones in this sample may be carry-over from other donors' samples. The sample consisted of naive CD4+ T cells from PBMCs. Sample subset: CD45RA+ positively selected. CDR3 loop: CASSPAGTGSEKLFF. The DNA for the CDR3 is TGTGCCAGCAGTCCGGCCGGGACAGGGAGTGAAAAACTGTTTTTT.